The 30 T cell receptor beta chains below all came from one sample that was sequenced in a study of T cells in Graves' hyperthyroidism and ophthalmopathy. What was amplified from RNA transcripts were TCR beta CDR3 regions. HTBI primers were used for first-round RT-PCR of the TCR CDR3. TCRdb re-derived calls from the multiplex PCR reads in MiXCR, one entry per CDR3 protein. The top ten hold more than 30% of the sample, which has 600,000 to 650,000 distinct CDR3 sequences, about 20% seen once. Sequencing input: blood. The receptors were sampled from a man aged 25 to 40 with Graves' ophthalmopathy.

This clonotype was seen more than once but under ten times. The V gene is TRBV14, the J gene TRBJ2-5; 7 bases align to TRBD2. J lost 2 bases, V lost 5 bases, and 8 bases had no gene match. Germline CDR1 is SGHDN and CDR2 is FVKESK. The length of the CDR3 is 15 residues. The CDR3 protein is CASSALTGGQETQYF. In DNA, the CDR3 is TGTGCCAGCAGCGCCCTGACCGGGGGGCAAGAGACCCAGTACTTC.

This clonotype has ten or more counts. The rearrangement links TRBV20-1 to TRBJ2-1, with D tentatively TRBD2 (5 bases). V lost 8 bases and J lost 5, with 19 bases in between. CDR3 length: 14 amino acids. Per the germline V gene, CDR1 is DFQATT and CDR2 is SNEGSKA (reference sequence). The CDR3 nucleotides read TGCAGTACCGTAAGCCAGACGGGGAACAATGAGCAGTTCTTC. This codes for CSTVSQTGNNEQFF.

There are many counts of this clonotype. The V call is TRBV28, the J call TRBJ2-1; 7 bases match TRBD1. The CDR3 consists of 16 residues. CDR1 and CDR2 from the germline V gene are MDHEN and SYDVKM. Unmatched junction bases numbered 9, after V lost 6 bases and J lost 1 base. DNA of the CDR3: TGTGCCAGCAGCCAAGGGACAGTCTTTTCCTACAATGAGCAGTTCTTC. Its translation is CASSQGTVFSYNEQFF.

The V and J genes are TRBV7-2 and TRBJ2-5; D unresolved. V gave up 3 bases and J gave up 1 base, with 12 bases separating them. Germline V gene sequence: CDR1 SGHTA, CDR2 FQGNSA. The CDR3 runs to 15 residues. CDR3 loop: CASSFAIRSQETQYF. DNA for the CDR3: TGTGCCAGCAGCTTTGCGATTAGATCCCAAGAGACCCAGTACTTC.

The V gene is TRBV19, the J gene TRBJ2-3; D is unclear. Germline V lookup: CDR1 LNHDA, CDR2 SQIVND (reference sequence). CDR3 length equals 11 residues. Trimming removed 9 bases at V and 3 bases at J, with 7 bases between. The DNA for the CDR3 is TGTGCCAGCCAATTTACAGATACGCAGTATTTT. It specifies CASQFTDTQYF. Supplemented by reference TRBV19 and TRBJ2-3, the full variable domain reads DGGITQSPKYLFRKEGQNVTLSCEQNLNHDAMYWYRQDPGQGLRLIYYSQIVNDFQKGDIAEGYSVSREKKESFPLTVTSAQKNPTAFYLCASQFTDTQYFGPGTRLTVL.

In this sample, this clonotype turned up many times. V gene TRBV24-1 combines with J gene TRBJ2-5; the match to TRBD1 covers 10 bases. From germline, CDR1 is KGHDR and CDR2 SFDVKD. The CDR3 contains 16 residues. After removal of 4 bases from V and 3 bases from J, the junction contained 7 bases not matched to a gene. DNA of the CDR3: TGTGCCACCAGTGACTCCGGGACAGGGGTAAAAGAGACCCAGTACTTC. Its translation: CATSDSGTGVKETQYF.

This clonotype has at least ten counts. CDR3 region: CAWSWTGGTDTQYF. The DNA for the CDR3 is TGTGCCTGGTCATGGACAGGGGGAACAGATACGCAGTATTTT. The chain employs TRBV30 and TRBJ2-3; 10 positions agree with TRBD1. The V segment lost 5 bases and the J segment 3 bases; nucleotides outside the gene matches: 5. Germline lookup yields CDR1 GTSNPN and CDR2 SVGIG (reference sequence). This CDR3 is 14 amino acids long.

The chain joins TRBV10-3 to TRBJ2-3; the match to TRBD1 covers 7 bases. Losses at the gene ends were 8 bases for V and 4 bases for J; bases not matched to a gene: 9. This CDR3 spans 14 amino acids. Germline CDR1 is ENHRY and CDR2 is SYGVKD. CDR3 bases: TGTGCCATCTCGGAAGACAGGGCACCAGATACGCAGTATTTT. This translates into CAISEDRAPDTQYF.

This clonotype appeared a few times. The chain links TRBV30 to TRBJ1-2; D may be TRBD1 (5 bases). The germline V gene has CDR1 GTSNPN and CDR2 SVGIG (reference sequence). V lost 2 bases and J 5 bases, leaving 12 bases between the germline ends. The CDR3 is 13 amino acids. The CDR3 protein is CAWSWGRSYGYTF. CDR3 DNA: TGTGCCTGGAGTTGGGGCAGAAGTTATGGCTACACCTTC.

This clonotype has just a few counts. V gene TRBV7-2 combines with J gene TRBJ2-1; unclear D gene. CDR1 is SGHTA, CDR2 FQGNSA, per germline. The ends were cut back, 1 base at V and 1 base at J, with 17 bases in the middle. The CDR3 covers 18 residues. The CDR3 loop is CASSLVLAQYTSYNEQFF. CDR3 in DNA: TGTGCCAGCAGCTTAGTTTTGGCACAATACACGTCCTACAATGAGCAGTTCTTC. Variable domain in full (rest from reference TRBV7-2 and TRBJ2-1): GAGVSQSPSNKVTEKGKDVELRCDPISGHTALYWYRQSLGQGLEFLIYFQGNSAPDKSGLPSDRFSAERTGGSVSTLTIQRTQQEDSAVYLCASSLVLAQYTSYNEQFFGPGTRLTVL.

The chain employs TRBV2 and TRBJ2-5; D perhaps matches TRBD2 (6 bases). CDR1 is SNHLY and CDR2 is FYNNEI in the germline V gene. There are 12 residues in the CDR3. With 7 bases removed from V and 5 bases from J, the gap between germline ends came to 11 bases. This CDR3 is CASMEGAETQYF. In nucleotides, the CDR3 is TGTGCCAGCATGGAGGGTGCGGAGACCCAGTACTTC.

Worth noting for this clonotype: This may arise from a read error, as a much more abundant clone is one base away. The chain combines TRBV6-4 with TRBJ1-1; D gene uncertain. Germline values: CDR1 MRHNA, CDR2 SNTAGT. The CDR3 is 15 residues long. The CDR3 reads CASRPDWGMNTGAFF. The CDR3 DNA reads TGTGCCAGCAGGCCGGACTGGGGAATGAACACTGGAGCTTTCTTT.

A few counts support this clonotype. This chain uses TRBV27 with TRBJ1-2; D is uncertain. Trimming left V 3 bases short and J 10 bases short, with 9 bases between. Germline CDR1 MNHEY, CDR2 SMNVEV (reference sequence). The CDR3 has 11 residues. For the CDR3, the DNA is TGTGCCAGCAGTTTCCGAGGAGTCTACACCTTC. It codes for CASSFRGVYTF.

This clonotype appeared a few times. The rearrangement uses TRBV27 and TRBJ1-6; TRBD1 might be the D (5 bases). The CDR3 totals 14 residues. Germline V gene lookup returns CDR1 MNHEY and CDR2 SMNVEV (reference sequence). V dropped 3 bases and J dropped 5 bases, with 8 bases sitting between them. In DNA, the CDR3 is TGTGCCAGCAGTTTCCGACAGCATAATTCACCCCTCCACTTT. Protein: CASSFRQHNSPLHF.

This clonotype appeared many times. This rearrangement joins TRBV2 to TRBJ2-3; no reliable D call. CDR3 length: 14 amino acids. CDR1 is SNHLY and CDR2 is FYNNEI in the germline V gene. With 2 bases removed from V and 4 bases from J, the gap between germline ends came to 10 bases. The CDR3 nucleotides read TGTGCCAGCAGTGAAATCAGCACGGCAGATACGCAGTATTTT. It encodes CASSEISTADTQYF.

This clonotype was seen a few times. The CDR3 region has the DNA TGTGCCAGCAGCAAAAATACTTTGTCCGGCAATGAGCAGTTCTTC. The encoded protein is CASSKNTLSGNEQFF. The chain couples TRBV7-9 to TRBJ2-1; D is undetermined. Trimming pared 5 bases from V and 6 bases from J, leaving 17 bases between. CDR1 is SEHNR and CDR2 is FQNEAQ in the germline V gene (reference sequence). The CDR3 has 15 residues.

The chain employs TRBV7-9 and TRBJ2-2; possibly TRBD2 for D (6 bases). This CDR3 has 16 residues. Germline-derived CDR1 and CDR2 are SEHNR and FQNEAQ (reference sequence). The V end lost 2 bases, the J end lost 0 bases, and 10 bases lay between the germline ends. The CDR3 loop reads CASSLRGTSNTGELFF. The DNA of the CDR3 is TGTGCCAGCAGCTTACGTGGGACTTCGAACACCGGGGAGCTGTTTTTT.

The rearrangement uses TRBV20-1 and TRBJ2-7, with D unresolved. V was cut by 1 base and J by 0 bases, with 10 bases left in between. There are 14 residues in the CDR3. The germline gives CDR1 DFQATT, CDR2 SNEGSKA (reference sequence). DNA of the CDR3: TGCAGTGCTAGAGCCCTCGTGAGCTCCTACGAGCAGTACTTC. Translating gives CSARALVSSYEQYF.

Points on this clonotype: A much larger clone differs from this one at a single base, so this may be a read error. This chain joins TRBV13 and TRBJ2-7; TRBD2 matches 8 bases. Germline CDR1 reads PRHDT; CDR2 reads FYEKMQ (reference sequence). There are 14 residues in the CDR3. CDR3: CASSVAGSSYERYF. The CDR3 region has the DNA TGTGCCAGCAGCGTAGCGGGGAGCTCCTACGAGCGGTACTTC.

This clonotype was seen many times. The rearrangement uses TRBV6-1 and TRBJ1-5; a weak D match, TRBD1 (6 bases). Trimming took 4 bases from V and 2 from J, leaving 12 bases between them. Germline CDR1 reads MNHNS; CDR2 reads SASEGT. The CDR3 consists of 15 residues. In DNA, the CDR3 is TGTGCCAGCAGTGGCAGGGGAAAGGGCAATCAGCCCCAGCATTTT. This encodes CASSGRGKGNQPQHF.

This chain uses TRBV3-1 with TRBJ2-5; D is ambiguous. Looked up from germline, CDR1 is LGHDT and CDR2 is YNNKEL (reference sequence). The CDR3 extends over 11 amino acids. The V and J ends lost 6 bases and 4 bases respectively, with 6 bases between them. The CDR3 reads CASSAIETQYF. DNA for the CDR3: TGTGCCAGCAGTGCTATAGAGACCCAGTACTTC.

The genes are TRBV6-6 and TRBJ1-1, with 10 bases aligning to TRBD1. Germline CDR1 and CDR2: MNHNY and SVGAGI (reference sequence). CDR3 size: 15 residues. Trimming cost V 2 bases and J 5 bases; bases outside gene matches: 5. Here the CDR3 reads CASSYRDRGETEAFF. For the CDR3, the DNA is TGTGCCAGCAGTTACAGGGACAGGGGCGAGACTGAAGCTTTCTTT.

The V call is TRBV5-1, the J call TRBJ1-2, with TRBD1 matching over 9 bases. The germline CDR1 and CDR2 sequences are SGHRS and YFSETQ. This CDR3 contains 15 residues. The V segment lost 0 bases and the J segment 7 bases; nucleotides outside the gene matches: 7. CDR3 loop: CASSLDRGRISGYTF. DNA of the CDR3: TGCGCCAGCAGCTTGGACAGGGGGCGTATCTCTGGCTACACCTTC. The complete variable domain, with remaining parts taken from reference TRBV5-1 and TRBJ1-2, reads KAGVTQTPRYLIKTRGQQVTLSCSPISGHRSVSWYQQTPGQGLQFLFEYFSETQRNKGNFPGRFSGRQFSNSRSEMNVSTLELGDSALYLCASSLDRGRISGYTFGSGTRLTVV.

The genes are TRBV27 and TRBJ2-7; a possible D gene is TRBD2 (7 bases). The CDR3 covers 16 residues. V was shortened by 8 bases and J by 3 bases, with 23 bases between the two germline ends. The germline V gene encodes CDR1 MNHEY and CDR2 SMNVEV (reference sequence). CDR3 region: CASAPDLRGGGYEQYF. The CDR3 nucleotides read TGTGCCAGCGCACCTGACCTGAGGGGGGGCGGCTACGAGCAGTACTTC.

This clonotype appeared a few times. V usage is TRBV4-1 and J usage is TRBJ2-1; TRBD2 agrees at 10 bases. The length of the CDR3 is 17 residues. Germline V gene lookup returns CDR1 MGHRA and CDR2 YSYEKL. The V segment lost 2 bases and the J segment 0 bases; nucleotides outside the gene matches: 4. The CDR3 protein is CASSQPQREGSYNEQFF. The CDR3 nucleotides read TGCGCCAGCAGCCAACCTCAGCGGGAGGGCTCCTACAATGAGCAGTTCTTC.

CDR3 DNA sequence: TGTGCCAGCAGCTTGGGCCGTCTAAGGGATACGCAGTATTTT. Its protein product is CASSLGRLRDTQYF. The chain links TRBV27 to TRBJ2-3, with D hard to call. This CDR3 is 14 amino acids long. V was trimmed by 6 bases and J by 6 bases, leaving 16 bases between them. Germline V CDR1 and CDR2: MNHEY, SMNVEV (reference sequence).

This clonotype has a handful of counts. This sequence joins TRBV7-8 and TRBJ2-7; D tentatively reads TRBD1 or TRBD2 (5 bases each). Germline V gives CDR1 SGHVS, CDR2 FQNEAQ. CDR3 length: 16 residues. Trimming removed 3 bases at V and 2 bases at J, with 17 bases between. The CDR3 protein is CASSLEPQGDAYEQYF. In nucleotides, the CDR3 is TGTGCCAGCAGCTTGGAGCCGCAGGGAGACGCCTACGAGCAGTACTTC.

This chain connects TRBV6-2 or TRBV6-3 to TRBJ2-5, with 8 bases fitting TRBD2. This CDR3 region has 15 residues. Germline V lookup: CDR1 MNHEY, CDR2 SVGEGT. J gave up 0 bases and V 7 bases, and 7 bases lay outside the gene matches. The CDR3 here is CASTRIAGYQETQYF. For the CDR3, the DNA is TGTGCCAGCACCAGGATAGCGGGGTACCAAGAGACCCAGTACTTC.

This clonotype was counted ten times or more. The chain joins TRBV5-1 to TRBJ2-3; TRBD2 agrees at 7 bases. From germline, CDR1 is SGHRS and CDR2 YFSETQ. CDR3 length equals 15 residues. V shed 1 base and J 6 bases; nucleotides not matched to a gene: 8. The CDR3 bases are TGCGCCAGCAGCTTGATCGCTAGCGGCGGGGATACGCAGTATTTT. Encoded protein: CASSLIASGGDTQYF.

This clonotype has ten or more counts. The CDR3 is CATSRGVETEAFF. CDR3 in DNA: TGTGCCACCAGTAGGGGCGTGGAGACTGAAGCTTTCTTT. The rearrangement uses TRBV24-1 and TRBJ1-1, with D possibly TRBD1 on 5 matching bases. This CDR3 spans 13 amino acids. Germline CDR1 is KGHDR and CDR2 is SFDVKD. V dropped 6 bases and J dropped 5 bases, with 12 bases sitting between them.